This T cell receptor (beta chain) was identified in a study of blood T cell repertoires in COVID-19. The wider study: Sites in the United States, Italy and Spain provided acute and convalescent COVID-19 samples. Nucleic acid was either cDNA or gDNA, and it came from T cells, B-cell-depleted T cells, or PBMCs.

Individuals aged roughly 18 to 90 years were recruited from around 22 US areas. Categorization into cohorts depended on clinical history that participants reported. The protocol was immunoSEQ multiplex PCR, while the TCRdb copy is restricted to in-frame clones and leaves out a portion. Of some 170,000 clones listed, approximately 89% are singletons. Trimming cost V 3 bases and J 6 bases, with 9 bases left between them. CDR3 length equals 12 residues. The germline V gene encodes CDR1 GTSNPN and CDR2 SVGIG (reference sequence). This receptor was identified in a man in his forties who had recovered from COVID-19. This chain connects TRBV30 to TRBJ1-3; D call uncertain. The specimen was PBMCs or T cells enriched from blood (not recorded which). CDR3 amino acids: CAWSRVENTIYF. The CDR3 bases are TGTGCCTGGAGCCGGGTGGAAAACACCATATATTTT. Full variable domain (missing parts from reference TRBV30 and TRBJ1-3): SQTIHQWPATLVQPVGSPLSLECTVEGTSNPNLYWYRQAAGRGLQLLFYSVGIGQISSEVPQNLSASRPQDRQFILSSKKLLLSDSGFYLCAWSRVENTIYFGEGSWLTVV.